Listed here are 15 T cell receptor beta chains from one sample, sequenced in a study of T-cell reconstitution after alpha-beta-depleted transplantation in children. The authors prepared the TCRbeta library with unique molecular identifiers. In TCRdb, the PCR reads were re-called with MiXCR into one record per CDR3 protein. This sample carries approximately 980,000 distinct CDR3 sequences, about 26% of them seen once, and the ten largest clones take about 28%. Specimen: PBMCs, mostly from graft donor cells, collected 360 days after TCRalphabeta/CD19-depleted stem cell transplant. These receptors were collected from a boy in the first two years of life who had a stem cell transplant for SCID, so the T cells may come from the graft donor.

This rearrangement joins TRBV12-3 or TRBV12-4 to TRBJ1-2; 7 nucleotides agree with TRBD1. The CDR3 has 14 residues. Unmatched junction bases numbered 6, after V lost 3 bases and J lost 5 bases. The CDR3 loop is CASSFGTDEYGYTF. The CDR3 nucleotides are TGTGCCAGCAGTTTTGGGACAGATGAATATGGCTACACCTTC.

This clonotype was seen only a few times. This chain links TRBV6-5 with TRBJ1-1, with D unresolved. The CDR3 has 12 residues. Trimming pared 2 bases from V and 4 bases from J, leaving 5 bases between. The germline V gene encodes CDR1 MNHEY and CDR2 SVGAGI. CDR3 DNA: TGTGCCAGCAGTTACACGGGCACTGAAGCTTTCTTT. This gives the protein CASSYTGTEAFF.

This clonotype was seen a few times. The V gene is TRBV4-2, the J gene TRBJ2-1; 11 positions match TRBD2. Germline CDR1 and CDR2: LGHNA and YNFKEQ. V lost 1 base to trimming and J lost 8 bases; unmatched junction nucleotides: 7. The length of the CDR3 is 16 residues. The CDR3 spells CASSQVGSGGADEQFF. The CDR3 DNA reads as TGTGCCAGCAGCCAAGTCGGTAGCGGGGGGGCGGATGAGCAGTTCTTC.

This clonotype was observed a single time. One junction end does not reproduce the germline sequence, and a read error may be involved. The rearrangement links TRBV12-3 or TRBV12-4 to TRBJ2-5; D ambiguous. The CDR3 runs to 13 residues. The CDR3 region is CASSLVGQETEYF. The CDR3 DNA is TGTGCCAGCAGTTTGGTCGGTCAAGAGACCGAGTACTTC.

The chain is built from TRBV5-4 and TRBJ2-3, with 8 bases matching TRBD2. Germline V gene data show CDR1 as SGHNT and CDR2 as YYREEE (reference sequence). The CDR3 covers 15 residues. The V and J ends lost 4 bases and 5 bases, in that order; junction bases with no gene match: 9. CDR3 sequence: CASSPRGAAGDTQYF. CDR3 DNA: TGTGCCAGCAGCCCGCGGGGGGCCGCCGGAGATACGCAGTATTTT. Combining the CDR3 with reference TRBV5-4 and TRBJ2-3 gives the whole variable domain ETGVTQSPTHLIKTRGQQVTLRCSSQSGHNTVSWYQQALGQGPQFIFQYYREEENGRGNFPPRFSGLQFPNYSSELNVNALELDDSALYLCASSPRGAAGDTQYFGPGTRLTVL.

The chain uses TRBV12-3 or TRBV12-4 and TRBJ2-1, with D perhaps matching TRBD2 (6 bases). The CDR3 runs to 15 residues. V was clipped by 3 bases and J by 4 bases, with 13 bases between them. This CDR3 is CASSFSGDLYNEQFF. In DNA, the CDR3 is TGTGCCAGCAGTTTCTCGGGGGACCTTTACAATGAGCAGTTCTTC.

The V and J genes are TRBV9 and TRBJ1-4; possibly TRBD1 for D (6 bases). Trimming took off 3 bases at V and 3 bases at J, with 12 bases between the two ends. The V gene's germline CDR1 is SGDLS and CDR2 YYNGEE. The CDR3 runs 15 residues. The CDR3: CASSGTGWPNEKLFF. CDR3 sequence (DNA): TGTGCCAGCAGCGGAACAGGGTGGCCTAATGAAAAACTGTTTTTT.

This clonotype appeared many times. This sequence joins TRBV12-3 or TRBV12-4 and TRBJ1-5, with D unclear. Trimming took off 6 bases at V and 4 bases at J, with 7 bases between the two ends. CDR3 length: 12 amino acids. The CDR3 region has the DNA TGTGCCAGCAGGCACCCTAATCAGCCCCAGCATTTT. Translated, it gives CASRHPNQPQHF.

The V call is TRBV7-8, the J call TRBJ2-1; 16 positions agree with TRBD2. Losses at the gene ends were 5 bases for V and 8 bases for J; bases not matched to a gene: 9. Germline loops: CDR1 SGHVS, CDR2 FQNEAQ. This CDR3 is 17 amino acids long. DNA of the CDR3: TGTGCCAGCAGCAGACACACGGGACTAGCGGGGGGGCATGAGCAGTTCTTC. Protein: CASSRHTGLAGGHEQFF.

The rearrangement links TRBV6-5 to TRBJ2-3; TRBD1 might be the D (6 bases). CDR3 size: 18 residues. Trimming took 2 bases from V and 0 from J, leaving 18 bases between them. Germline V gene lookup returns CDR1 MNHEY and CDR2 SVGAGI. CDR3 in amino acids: CASSYRQPGTTSTDTQYF. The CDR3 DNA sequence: TGTGCCAGCAGTTACCGTCAGCCCGGGACAACAAGCACAGATACGCAGTATTTT.

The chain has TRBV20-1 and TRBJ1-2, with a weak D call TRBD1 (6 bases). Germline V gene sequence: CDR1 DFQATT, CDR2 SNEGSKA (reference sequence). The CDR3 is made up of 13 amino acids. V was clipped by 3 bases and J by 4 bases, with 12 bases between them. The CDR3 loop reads CSASGQSFYGYTF. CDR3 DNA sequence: TGCAGTGCTAGTGGACAGTCGTTCTATGGCTACACCTTC.

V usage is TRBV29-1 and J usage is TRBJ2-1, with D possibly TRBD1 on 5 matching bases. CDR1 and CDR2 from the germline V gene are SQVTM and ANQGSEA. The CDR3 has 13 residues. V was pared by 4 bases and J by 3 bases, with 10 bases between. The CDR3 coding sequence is TGCAGCGTTGGACAGATCTACTACAATGAGCAGTTCTTC. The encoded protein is CSVGQIYYNEQFF.

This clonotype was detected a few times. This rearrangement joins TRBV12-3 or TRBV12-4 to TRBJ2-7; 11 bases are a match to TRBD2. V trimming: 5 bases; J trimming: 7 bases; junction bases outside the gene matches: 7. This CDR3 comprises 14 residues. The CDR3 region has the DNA TGTGCCAGCAGTACACTAGCGGGGGCGGGAGAGCAGTACTTC. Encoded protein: CASSTLAGAGEQYF.

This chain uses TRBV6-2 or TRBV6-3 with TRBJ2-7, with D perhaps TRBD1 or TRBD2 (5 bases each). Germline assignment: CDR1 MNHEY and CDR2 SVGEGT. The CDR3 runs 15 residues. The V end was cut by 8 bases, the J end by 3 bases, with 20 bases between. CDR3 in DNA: TGTGCCAGCGCTCCCGGGACGGAGCCCGACTACGAGCAGTACTTC. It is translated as CASAPGTEPDYEQYF.

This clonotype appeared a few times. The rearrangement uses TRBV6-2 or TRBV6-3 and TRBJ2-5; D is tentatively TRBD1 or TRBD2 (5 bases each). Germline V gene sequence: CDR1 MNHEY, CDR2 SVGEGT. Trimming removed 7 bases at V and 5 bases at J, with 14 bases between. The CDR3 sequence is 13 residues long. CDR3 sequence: CASTGVGVETQYF. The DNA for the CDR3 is TGTGCCAGCACCGGGGTAGGGGTCGAGACCCAGTACTTC.